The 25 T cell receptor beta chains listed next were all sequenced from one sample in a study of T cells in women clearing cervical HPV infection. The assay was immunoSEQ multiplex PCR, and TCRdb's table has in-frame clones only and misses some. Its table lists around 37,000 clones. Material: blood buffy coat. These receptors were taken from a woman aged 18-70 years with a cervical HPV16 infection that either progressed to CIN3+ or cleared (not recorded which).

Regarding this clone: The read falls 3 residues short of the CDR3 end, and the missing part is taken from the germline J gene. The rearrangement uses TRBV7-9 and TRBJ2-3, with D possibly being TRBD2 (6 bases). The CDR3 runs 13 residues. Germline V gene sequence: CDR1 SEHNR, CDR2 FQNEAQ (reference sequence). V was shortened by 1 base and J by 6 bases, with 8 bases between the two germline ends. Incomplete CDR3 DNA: TGTGCCAGCAGCTTAGATGGGGGGGATACG. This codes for CASSLDGGDT. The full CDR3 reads CASSLDGGDTQYF.

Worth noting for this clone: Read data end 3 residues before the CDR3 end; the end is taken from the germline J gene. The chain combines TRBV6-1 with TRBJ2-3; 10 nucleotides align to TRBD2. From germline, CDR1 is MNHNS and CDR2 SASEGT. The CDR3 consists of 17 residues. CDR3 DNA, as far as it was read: TGTGCCAGCAGTGAAGGGGAAGCGGGGGGGCTGCGGGAGACG. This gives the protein CASSEGEAGGLRET. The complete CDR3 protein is CASSEGEAGGLRETQYF.

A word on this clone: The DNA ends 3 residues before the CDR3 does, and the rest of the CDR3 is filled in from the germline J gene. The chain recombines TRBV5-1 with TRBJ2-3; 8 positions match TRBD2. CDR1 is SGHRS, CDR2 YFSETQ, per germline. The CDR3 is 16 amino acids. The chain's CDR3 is CASSLGISGTGETQYF. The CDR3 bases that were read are TGCGCCAGCAGCTTGGGGATTAGCGGGACGGGGGAGACG.

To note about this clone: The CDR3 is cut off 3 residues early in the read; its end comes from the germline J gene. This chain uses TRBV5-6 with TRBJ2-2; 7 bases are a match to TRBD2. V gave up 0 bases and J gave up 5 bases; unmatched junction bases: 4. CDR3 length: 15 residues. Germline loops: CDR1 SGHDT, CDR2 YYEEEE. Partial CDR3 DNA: TGTGCCAGCAGCTTGGCGTGGGGGGGAACCGGGGAG. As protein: CASSLAWGGTGE. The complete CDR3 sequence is CASSLAWGGTGELFF.

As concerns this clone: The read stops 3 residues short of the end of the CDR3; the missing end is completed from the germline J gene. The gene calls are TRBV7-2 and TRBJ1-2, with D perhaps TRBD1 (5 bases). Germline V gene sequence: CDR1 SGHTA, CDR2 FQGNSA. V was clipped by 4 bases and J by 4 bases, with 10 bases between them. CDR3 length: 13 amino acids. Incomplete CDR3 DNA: TGTGCCAGCAGCTCGGGACTCTCCTATGGC. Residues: CASSSGLSYG. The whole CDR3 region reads CASSSGLSYGYTF.

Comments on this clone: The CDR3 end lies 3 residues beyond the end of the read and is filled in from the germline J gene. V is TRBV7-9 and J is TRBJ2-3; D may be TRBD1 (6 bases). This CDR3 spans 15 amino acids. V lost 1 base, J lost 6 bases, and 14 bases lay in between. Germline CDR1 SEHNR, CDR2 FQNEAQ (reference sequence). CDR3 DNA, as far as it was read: TGTGCCAGCAGCTTAGTTGGGGATACAGGGGATACG. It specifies CASSLVGDTGDT. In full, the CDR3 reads CASSLVGDTGDTQYF.

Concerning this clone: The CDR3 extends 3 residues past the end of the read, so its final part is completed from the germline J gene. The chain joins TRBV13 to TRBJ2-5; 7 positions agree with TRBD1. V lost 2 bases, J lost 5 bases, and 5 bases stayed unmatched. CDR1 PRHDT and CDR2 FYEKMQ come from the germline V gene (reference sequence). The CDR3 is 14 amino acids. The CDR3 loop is CASSLTDRVETQYF. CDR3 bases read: TGTGCCAGCAGCTTAACTGACAGGGTTGAGACC.

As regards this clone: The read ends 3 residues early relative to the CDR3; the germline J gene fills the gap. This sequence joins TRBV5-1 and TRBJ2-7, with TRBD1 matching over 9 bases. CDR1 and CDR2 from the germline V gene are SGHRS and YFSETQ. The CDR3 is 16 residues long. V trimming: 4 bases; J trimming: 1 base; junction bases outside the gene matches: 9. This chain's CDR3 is CASSLGTGYGSYEQYF. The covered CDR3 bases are TGCGCCAGCAGCCTCGGGACAGGGTACGGTTCCTACGAG.

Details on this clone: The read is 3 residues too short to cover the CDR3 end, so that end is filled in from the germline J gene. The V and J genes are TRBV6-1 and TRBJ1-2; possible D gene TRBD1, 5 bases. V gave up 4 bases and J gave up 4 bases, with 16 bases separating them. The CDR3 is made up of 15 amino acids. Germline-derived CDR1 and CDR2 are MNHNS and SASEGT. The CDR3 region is CASSVSFRGSYGYTF. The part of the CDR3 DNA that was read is TGTGCCAGCAGTGTAAGTTTTCGGGGGAGCTATGGC.

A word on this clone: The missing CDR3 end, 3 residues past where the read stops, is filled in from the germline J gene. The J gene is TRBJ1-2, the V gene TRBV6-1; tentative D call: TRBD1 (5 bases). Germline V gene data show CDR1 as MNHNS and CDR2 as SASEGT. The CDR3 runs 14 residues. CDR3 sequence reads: CASSDQWQGIDYTF. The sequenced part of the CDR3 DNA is TGTGCCAGCAGTGACCAATGGCAGGGTATCGAC.

The covered CDR3 bases are TGTGCCACCTCGGGGGAACTTACTGAA. As protein: CATSGELTE. The complete CDR3 reads CATSGELTEAFF. V is TRBV11-2 and J is TRBJ1-1, with D possibly being TRBD1 (5 bases). The read ends 3 residues before the CDR3 terminus; that terminus is restored from the germline J gene. CDR1 and CDR2 (germline): SGHAT, FQNNGV. Trimming left V 10 bases short and J 5 bases short, with 14 bases between. The CDR3 is made up of 12 amino acids.

The CDR3 DNA, read in part, is TGTGCCAGCAGCCCGACAGTACTATCGCAAGAGACG. Protein: CASSPTVLSQET. The full-length CDR3 reads as CASSPTVLSQETQYF. The chain couples TRBV7-2 to TRBJ2-3; tentative D call: TRBD1 (5 bases). The read is 3 residues too short to cover the CDR3 end, so that end is filled in from the germline J gene. CDR1 SGHTA and CDR2 FQGNSA come from the germline V gene. The CDR3 is 15 residues long. The entire variable domain, with the rest obtained from reference TRBV7-2 and TRBJ2-3, is as follows: GAGVSQSPSNKVTEKGKDVELRCDPISGHTALYWYRQSLGQGLEFLIYFQGNSAPDKSGLPSDRFSAERTGGSVSTLTIQRTQQEDSAVYLCASSPTVLSQETQYFGPGTRLTVL.

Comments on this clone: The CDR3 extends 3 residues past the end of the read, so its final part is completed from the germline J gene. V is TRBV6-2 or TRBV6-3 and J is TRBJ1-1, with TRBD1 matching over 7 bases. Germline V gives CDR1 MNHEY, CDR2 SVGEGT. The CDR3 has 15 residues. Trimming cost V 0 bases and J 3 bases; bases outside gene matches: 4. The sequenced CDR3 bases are TGTGCCAGCAGTTACTCGACAGGGAGGGACACTGAA. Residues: CASSYSTGRDTE. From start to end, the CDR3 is CASSYSTGRDTEAFF.

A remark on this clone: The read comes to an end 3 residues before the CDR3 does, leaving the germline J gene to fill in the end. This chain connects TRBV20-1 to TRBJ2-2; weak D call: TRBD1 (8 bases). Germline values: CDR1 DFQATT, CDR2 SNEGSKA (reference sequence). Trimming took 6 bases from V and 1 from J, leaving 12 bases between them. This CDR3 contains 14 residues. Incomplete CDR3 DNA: TGCAGTGCCAACAGGGGGGGGAACACCGGGGAG. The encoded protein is CSANRGGNTGE. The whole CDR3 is CSANRGGNTGELFF.

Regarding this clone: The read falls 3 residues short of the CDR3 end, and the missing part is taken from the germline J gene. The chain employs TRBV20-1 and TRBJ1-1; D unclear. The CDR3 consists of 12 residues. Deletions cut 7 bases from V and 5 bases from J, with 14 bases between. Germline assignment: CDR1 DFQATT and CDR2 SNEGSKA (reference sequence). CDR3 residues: CSVLLVGTEAFF. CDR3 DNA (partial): TGCAGTGTGCTCCTGGTCGGGACTGAA.

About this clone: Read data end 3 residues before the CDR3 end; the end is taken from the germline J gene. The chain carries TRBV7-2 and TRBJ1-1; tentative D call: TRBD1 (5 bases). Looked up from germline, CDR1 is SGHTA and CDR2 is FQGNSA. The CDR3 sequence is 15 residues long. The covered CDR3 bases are TGTGCCAGCAGCCCGGGACTAGCGGGATCTGTAAGA. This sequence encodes CASSPGLAGSVR. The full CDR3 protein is CASSPGLAGSVRAFF.

CDR3 sequence reads: CASSQGVSYEQYF. The sequenced part of the CDR3 DNA is TGTGCCAGCAGCCAAGGGGTTTCCTACGAG. This sequence joins TRBV7-2 and TRBJ2-7, with D possibly being TRBD1 (5 bases). The CDR3 end is not reached by the read, which stops 3 residues before it; the germline J gene fills it in. Trimming left V 5 bases short and J 1 base short, with 9 bases between. The germline V gene has CDR1 SGHTA and CDR2 FQGNSA. This CDR3 is built from 13 residues.

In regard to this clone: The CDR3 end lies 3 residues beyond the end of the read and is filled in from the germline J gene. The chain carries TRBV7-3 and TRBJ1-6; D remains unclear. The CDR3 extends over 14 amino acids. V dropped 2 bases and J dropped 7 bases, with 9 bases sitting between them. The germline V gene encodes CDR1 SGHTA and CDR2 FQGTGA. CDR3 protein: CASSLSGENSPLHF. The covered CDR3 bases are TGTGCCAGCAGCTTATCAGGAGAGAATTCACCC.

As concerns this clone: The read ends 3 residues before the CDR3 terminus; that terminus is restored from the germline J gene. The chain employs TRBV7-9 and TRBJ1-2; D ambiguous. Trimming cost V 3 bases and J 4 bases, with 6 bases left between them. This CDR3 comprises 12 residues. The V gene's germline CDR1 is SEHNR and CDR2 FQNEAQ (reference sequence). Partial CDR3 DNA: TGTGCCAGCAGCTTTGGCCTCTATGGC. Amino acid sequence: CASSFGLYG. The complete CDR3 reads CASSFGLYGYTF.

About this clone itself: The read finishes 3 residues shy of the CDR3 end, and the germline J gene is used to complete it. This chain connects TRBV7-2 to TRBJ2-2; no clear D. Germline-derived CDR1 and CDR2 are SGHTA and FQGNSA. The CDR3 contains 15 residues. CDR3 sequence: CASSYSRISNSPLFF. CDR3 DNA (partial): TGTGCCAGCAGCTACTCCCGTATAAGCAATTCACCG. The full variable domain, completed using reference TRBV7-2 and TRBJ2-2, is GAGVSQSPSNKVTEKGKDVELRCDPISGHTALYWYRQSLGQGLEFLIYFQGNSAPDKSGLPSDRFSAERTGGSVSTLTIQRTQQEDSAVYLCASSYSRISNSPLFFGEGSRLTVL.

The sequenced CDR3 bases are TGCGCCAGCAGCTTTACCCCAGGGGCGGGCTCCTACGAG. As protein: CASSFTPGAGSYE. The full CDR3 sequence reads CASSFTPGAGSYEQYF. The chain recombines TRBV5-1 with TRBJ2-7; D perhaps matches TRBD1 (6 bases). The CDR3 end lies 3 residues beyond the end of the read and is filled in from the germline J gene. V lost 2 bases and J lost 0, with 15 bases in between. Per the germline V gene, CDR1 is SGHRS and CDR2 is YFSETQ. The CDR3 is 16 amino acids. The full variable domain, with the rest looked up from reference TRBV5-1 and TRBJ2-7, is KAGVTQTPRYLIKTRGQQVTLSCSPISGHRSVSWYQQTPGQGLQFLFEYFSETQRNKGNFPGRFSGRQFSNSRSEMNVSTLELGDSALYLCASSFTPGAGSYEQYFGPGTRLTVT.

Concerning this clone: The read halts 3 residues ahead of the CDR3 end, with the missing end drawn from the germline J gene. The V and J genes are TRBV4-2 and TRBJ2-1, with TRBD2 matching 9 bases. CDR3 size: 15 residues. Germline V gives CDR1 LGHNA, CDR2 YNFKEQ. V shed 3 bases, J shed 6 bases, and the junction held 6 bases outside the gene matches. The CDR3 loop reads CASSQGLAGVNEQFF. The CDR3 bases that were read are TGTGCCAGCAGCCAGGGACTAGCAGGGGTCAATGAG.

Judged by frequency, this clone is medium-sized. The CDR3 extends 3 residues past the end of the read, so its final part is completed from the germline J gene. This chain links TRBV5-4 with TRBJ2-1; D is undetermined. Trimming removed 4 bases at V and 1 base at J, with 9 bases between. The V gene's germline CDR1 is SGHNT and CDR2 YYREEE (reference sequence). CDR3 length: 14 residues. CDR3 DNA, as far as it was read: TGTGCCAGCAGCCCAGAGACTTCCTACAATGAG. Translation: CASSPETSYNE. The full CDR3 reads CASSPETSYNEQFF. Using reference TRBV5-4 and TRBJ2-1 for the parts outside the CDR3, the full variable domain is ETGVTQSPTHLIKTRGQQVTLRCSSQSGHNTVSWYQQALGQGPQFIFQYYREEENGRGNFPPRFSGLQFPNYSSELNVNALELDDSALYLCASSPETSYNEQFFGPGTRLTVL.

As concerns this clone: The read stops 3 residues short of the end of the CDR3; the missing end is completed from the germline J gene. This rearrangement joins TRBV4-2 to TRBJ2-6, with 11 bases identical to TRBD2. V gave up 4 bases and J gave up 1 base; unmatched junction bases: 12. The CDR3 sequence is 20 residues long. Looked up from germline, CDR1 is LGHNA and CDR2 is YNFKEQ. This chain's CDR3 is CASSRSISGGAGSGANVLTF. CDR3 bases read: TGTGCCAGCAGCCGCTCAATTAGCGGGGGGGCAGGGTCTGGGGCCAACGTC.

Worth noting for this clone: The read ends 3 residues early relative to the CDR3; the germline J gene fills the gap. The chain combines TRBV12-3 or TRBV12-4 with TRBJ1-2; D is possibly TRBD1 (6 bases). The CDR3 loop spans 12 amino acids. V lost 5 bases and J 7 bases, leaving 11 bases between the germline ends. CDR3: CASSPNRAGYTF. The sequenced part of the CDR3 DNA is TGTGCCAGCAGTCCCAACAGGGCTGGC.